This TCR beta chain stems from a study of cytomegalovirus exposure and HLA in healthy donors. Use of 60 Vbeta and 13 Jbeta primers characterized the PCR. TCRdb's copy holds only in-frame clones and misses some; the assay was immunoSEQ multiplex PCR. The sample carries tens of thousands of clones, around four fifths recorded once. V lost 5 bases, J lost 3 bases, and 15 bases stayed unmatched. CDR1 and CDR2 from the germline V gene are SEHNR and FQNEAQ (reference sequence). CDR3 size: 17 residues. Specimen: PBMCs. V gene TRBV7-9 combines with J gene TRBJ1-1; the match to TRBD1 covers 7 bases. This TCR came from a young man in good health and CMV-seronegative. CDR3 loop: CASSRLPGQSTDTEAFF. The CDR3, as DNA: TGTGCCAGCAGCAGACTACCGGGACAGAGTACGGACACTGAAGCTTTCTTT. The variable domain in full, with the rest retrieved from reference TRBV7-9 and TRBJ1-1, is DTGVSQNPRHKITKRGQNVTFRCDPISEHNRLYWYRQTLGQGPEFLTYFQNEAQLEKSRLLSDRFSAERPKGSFSTLEIQRTEQGDSAMYLCASSRLPGQSTDTEAFFGQGTRLTVV.